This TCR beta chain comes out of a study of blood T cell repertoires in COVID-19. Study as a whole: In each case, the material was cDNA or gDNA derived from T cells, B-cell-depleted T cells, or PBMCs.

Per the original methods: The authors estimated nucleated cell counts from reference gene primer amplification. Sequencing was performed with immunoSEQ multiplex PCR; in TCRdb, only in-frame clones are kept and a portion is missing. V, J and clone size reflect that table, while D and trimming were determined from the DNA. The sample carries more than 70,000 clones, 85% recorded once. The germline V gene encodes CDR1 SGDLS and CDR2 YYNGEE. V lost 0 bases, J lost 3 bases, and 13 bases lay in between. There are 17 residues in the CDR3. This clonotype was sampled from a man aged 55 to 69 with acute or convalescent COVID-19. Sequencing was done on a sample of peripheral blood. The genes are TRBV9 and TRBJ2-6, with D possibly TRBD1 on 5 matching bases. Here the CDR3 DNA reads TGTGCCAGCAGCGTAGACCCGTGGGGCGGTGGGGCCAACGTCCTGACTTTC. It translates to CASSVDPWGGGANVLTF.